This entry lists 22 T cell receptor beta chains sequenced from one sample in a study of early T cells in non-severe SARS-CoV-2 infection. Via MiXCR, TCRdb re-called the 5' RACE reads, giving one row per CDR3 protein. The sample yields approximately 34,000 distinct CDR3 sequences, about 7.4% seen once. This specimen was whole blood, taken at baseline. These receptors all come from an adult who was a healthcare worker with PCR-confirmed SARS-CoV-2 infection or an uninfected control (not recorded which).

This clonotype is categorized as medium-sized. The chain is built from TRBV7-9 and TRBJ2-5; maybe TRBD2 (6 bases). The germline V gene has CDR1 SEHNR and CDR2 FQNEAQ (reference sequence). The CDR3 length is 14 residues. Between the trimmed V and J ends, which lost 5 bases and 1 base, there was a span of 11 bases. The DNA for the CDR3 is TGTGCCAGCAGCGTTAGCGGCGGCCAAGAGACCCAGTACTTC. It yields the protein CASSVSGGQETQYF.

This clonotype appeared a few times. The gene calls are TRBV6-6 and TRBJ2-3; tentative D call: TRBD1 (6 bases). There are 17 residues in the CDR3. The V and J ends lost 0 bases and 0 bases respectively, with 13 bases between them. In germline, CDR1 is MNHNY, CDR2 SVGAGI (reference sequence). The CDR3, as DNA: TGTGCCAGCAGTTACTCGGCTTCAGGGGCTAGCACAGATACGCAGTATTTT. It encodes CASSYSASGASTDTQYF.

The table lists this clonotype with a few counts. The chain is built from TRBV25-1 and TRBJ2-7; 7 bases agree with TRBD1. CDR1 and CDR2 from the germline V gene are MGHDK and SYGVNS. Trimming at V came to 4 bases and at J to 3 bases, leaving 3 bases not matched to a gene. This CDR3 has 13 amino acids. The CDR3 DNA reads TGTGCCAGCAGTGCCCGGGACAGCTACGAGCAGTACTTC. Its translation: CASSARDSYEQYF.

This clonotype was counted many times. The rearrangement joins TRBV20-1 to TRBJ1-5; 9 nucleotides align to TRBD1. The CDR3 is 15 amino acids. Germline CDR1 and CDR2: DFQATT and SNEGSKA (reference sequence). Trimming took 3 bases from V and 2 from J; bases not matched to a gene: 5. CDR3 protein: CSARGQGIGNQPQHF. In nucleotides, the CDR3 is TGCAGTGCTAGGGGACAGGGCATTGGCAATCAGCCCCAGCATTTT.

This clonotype was counted many times. The chain recombines TRBV2 with TRBJ2-5, with D tentatively TRBD1 or TRBD2 (5 bases each). Germline CDR1 and CDR2: SNHLY and FYNNEI. V was shortened by 6 bases and J by 4 bases, with 18 bases between the two germline ends. This CDR3 comprises 15 residues. The CDR3 DNA is TGTGCCAGCAGAGCAGGGACGACTGGCCTAGAGACCCAGTACTTC. Residues: CASRAGTTGLETQYF.

The table lists this clonotype with a few counts. The CDR3 region has the DNA TGCGCCAGCAGCATTGGACGTGGCTCTGGGGCCAACGTCCTGACTTTC. Translated: CASSIGRGSGANVLTF. The chain uses TRBV5-1 and TRBJ2-6; D call uncertain. Trimming removed 4 bases from V and 0 bases from J, with 11 bases in between. Germline values: CDR1 SGHRS, CDR2 YFSETQ. CDR3 length: 16 residues.

Ten or more counts support this clonotype. This chain connects TRBV7-2 to TRBJ2-1; D gene uncertain. The germline V and J ends were trimmed by 6 bases and 8 bases, with 14 bases remaining between them. The CDR3 totals 13 residues. Germline values: CDR1 SGHTA, CDR2 FQGNSA. CDR3 nucleotide sequence: TGTGCCAGCAGTTCAAAGGGTTTCCATGAGCAGTTCTTC. Translating it yields CASSSKGFHEQFF.

This chain links TRBV6-5 with TRBJ1-4; no definite D call. CDR3 length: 13 amino acids. In germline, CDR1 is MNHEY, CDR2 SVGAGI. V was cut by 2 bases and J by 4 bases, with 5 bases left in between. The DNA for the CDR3 is TGTGCCAGCAGTTACCGTCATAATGAAAAACTGTTTTTT. Protein: CASSYRHNEKLFF.

This clonotype was seen repeatedly, ten times or more. The chain recombines TRBV9 with TRBJ2-1, with 9 positions matching TRBD1. CDR3 length: 13 residues. V was clipped by 3 bases and J by 8 bases; unmatched bases: 3. In germline, CDR1 is SGDLS, CDR2 YYNGEE. For the CDR3, the DNA is TGTGCCAGCAGCGAGGGGGACAGGGATGAGCAGTTCTTC. It codes for CASSEGDRDEQFF.

This clonotype was recorded many times. This rearrangement joins TRBV12-2 to TRBJ2-7; the D call TRBD1 from the table was never checked on the DNA. TRBV12-2 is noted as a pseudogene. The CDR3 is 18 amino acids. In DNA form, the CDR3 reads TGTGCAAGTCGCTTAGCGCTTCAGGTCGGCAGGGTTTCCTACGAGCAGTACTTC. Protein sequence: CASRLALQVGRVSYEQYF.

V gene TRBV7-2 combines with J gene TRBJ2-3, with TRBD2 identical over 11 bases. V was clipped by 5 bases and J by 4 bases; unmatched bases: 8. The V gene's germline CDR1 is SGHTA and CDR2 FQGNSA. The CDR3 is made up of 16 amino acids. CDR3 nucleotide sequence: TGTGCCAGCAGCGTTACTAGCGGGGGAGCATCAGATACGCAGTATTTT. Translating it yields CASSVTSGGASDTQYF.

The sample holds many counts of this clonotype. V and J are TRBV7-2 and TRBJ2-3; D unresolved. Germline values: CDR1 SGHTA, CDR2 FQGNSA. V was clipped by 4 bases and J by 0 bases, with 14 bases between them. CDR3 length: 16 amino acids. The CDR3: CASSSSLVASTDTQYF. The CDR3 coding sequence is TGTGCCAGCAGCTCCTCGCTAGTGGCTAGCACAGATACGCAGTATTTT.

This clonotype was found many times. The chain recombines TRBV19 with TRBJ1-5; D is unresolved. CDR3 size: 18 residues. The V gene's germline CDR1 is LNHDA and CDR2 SQIVND (reference sequence). Between the trimmed V and J ends, which lost 2 bases and 6 bases, there was a span of 23 bases. The CDR3 is CASSISDPGSIYGQPQHF. For the CDR3, the DNA is TGTGCCAGTAGTATATCTGACCCCGGATCCATCTATGGTCAGCCCCAGCATTTT.

This chain links TRBV5-4 with TRBJ2-4; 7 positions agree with TRBD1. This CDR3 comprises 16 residues. Germline V gene data show CDR1 as SGHNT and CDR2 as YYREEE (reference sequence). V trimming: 4 bases; J trimming: 0 bases; junction bases outside the gene matches: 7. This chain's CDR3 is CASSRGQTIAKNIQYF. The CDR3 DNA reads as TGTGCCAGCAGCCGGGGACAGACAATAGCCAAAAACATTCAGTACTTC. Complete variable domain (other parts from reference TRBV5-4 and TRBJ2-4): ETGVTQSPTHLIKTRGQQVTLRCSSQSGHNTVSWYQQALGQGPQFIFQYYREEENGRGNFPPRFSGLQFPNYSSELNVNALELDDSALYLCASSRGQTIAKNIQYFGAGTRLSVL.

This sequence joins TRBV12-3 or TRBV12-4 and TRBJ1-5; the D is unclear. Trimming removed 5 bases from V and 2 bases from J, with 13 bases in between. The CDR3 spans 15 residues. In nucleotides, the CDR3 is TGTGCCAGCAGTCTGGGAGCGGTAGGCAATCAGCCCCAGCATTTT. Its translation is CASSLGAVGNQPQHF.

Only a few counts were recorded for this clonotype. The chain has TRBV20-1 and TRBJ2-2; 14 bases agree with TRBD2. This CDR3 contains 18 residues. The V segment lost 2 bases and the J segment 0 bases; nucleotides outside the gene matches: 5. In germline, CDR1 is DFQATT, CDR2 SNEGSKA (reference sequence). This CDR3 reads CSARPGLAGATNTGELFF. The CDR3 DNA follows: TGCAGTGCTAGACCGGGACTAGCGGGGGCAACGAACACCGGGGAGCTGTTTTTT.

This sequence joins TRBV7-8 and TRBJ2-1; 7 bases line up with TRBD2. The CDR3 contains 12 residues. CDR1 is SGHVS, CDR2 FQNEAQ, per germline. J was trimmed by 10 bases and V by 1 base; bases with no gene match: 1. The CDR3 sequence: CASSLVGGEQFF. CDR3 sequence (DNA): TGTGCCAGCAGCTTAGTCGGGGGGGAGCAGTTCTTC.

Ten or more counts support this clonotype. The rearrangement joins TRBV13 to TRBJ1-1, with no clear D. The germline gives CDR1 PRHDT, CDR2 FYEKMQ (reference sequence). V was clipped by 3 bases and J by 1 base, with 12 bases between them. The CDR3 sequence is 15 residues long. The CDR3 is CASSFSLRRNTEAFF. CDR3 nucleotides: TGTGCCAGCAGCTTCTCCCTTAGGCGGAACACTGAAGCTTTCTTT.

This clonotype is medium-sized. The chain carries TRBV7-9 and TRBJ2-1, with no clear D. Germline values: CDR1 SEHNR, CDR2 FQNEAQ (reference sequence). This CDR3 is 13 amino acids long. The V and J ends lost 4 bases and 8 bases respectively, with 12 bases between them. The CDR3: CASSSPSSDEQFF. The CDR3 nucleotides are TGTGCCAGCAGCTCCCCTAGTTCCGATGAGCAGTTCTTC.

This chain connects TRBV7-2 to TRBJ2-1; perhaps TRBD1 as D (6 bases). Trimming left V 4 bases short and J 0 bases short, with 7 bases between. Germline V lookup: CDR1 SGHTA, CDR2 FQGNSA. CDR3 length: 14 residues. This chain's CDR3 is CASSSQGSYNEQFF. The CDR3 bases are TGTGCCAGCAGCTCACAGGGCTCCTACAATGAGCAGTTCTTC. Drawing the rest from reference TRBV7-2 and TRBJ2-1, the complete variable domain is GAGVSQSPSNKVTEKGKDVELRCDPISGHTALYWYRQSLGQGLEFLIYFQGNSAPDKSGLPSDRFSAERTGGSVSTLTIQRTQQEDSAVYLCASSSQGSYNEQFFGPGTRLTVL.

This clonotype has just a few counts. This rearrangement joins TRBV14 to TRBJ2-7; 8 bases line up with TRBD1. The germline V gene encodes CDR1 SGHDN and CDR2 FVKESK. CDR3 size: 14 residues. V lost 1 base to trimming and J lost 2 bases; unmatched junction nucleotides: 1. The CDR3: CASSQVQGAYEQYF. In nucleotides, the CDR3 is TGTGCCAGCAGCCAAGTACAGGGGGCCTACGAGCAGTACTTC. The whole variable domain, filled in from reference TRBV14 and TRBJ2-7, reads EAGVTQFPSHSVIEKGQTVTLRCDPISGHDNLYWYRRVMGKEIKFLLHFVKESKQDESGMPNNRFLAERTGGTYSTLKVQPAELEDSGVYFCASSQVQGAYEQYFGPGTRLTVT.

J is TRBJ2-2 and V is TRBV20-1; D is unresolved. This CDR3 comprises 12 residues. Germline V gene sequence: CDR1 DFQATT, CDR2 SNEGSKA (reference sequence). Trimming pared 6 bases from V and 3 bases from J, leaving 8 bases between. In DNA, the CDR3 is TGCAGTGCCCCCCGGGACACCGGGGAGCTGTTTTTT. Translation: CSAPRDTGELFF.